This T cell receptor (beta chain) came from a study of sequential checkpoint blockade in melanoma. About the study: Arm A got nivolumab then ipilimumab; arm B the reverse, 1:1.

Stated treatment: randomized to nivolumab then ipilimumab (arm A) or the reverse (arm B). Sorted cells were live CD3+CD8+, lacking CD19 and CD56, from PBMCs. The table came from immunoSEQ multiplex PCR; TCRdb's copy has only in-frame clones and leaves some out. The sample lists 30,000 to 45,000 clones, around nine tenths seen once, with around an eighth in the top ten. The origin of this receptor is a human donor with melanoma. Sample: CD8+ T cells sorted from blood (inferred from file names), taken from a patient given nivolumab and ipilimumab in sequence.

CDR3 bases: TGCGCCAGCAGCCCCGACGGGGATGGGCTGAACACTGAAGCTTTCTTT. This gives the protein CASSPDGDGLNTEAFF. This chain joins TRBV5-1 and TRBJ1-1; D gene uncertain. Trimming cost V 4 bases and J 0 bases, with 16 bases left between them. Germline lookup yields CDR1 SGHRS and CDR2 YFSETQ. The length of the CDR3 is 16 residues.